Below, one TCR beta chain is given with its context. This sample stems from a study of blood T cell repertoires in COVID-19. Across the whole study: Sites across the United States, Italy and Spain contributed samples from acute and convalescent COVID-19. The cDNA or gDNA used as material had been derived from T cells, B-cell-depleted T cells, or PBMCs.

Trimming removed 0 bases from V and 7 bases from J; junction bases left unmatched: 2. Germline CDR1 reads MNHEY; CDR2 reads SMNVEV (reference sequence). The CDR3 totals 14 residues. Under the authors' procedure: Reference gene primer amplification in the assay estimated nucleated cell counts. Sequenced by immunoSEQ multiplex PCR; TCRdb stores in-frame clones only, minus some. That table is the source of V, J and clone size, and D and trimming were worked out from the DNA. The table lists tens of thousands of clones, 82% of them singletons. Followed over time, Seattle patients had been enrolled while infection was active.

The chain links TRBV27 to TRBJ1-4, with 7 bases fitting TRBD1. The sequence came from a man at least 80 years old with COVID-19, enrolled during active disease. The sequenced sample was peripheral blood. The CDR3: CASSLSGGREKLFF. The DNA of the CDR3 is TGTGCCAGCAGTTTATCAGGGGGCCGTGAAAAACTGTTTTTT.